This TCR beta chain was sequenced during a study of PD-1 blockade in classical Hodgkin lymphoma. Time point: newly diagnosed, previously untreated cHL patient sample. Negative selection with magnets was how CD8+ T cells were isolated from the thawed PBMCs. Untreated, newly diagnosed classical Hodgkin lymphoma PBMCs served for comparison. Using immunoSEQ multiplex PCR, the repertoire was profiled, and TCRdb retains in-frame clones only, with some absent. The sample contains just over 14,000 clones, 91% of which appear only once. In regard to this clone: No antigen is known for it. Its ends do not fully match the called genes, so a read error is possible.

Study-wide points: Nothing has yet pinned down what causes the repertoire differences, possibly disease activity or prior therapy. Relapsed/refractory patients reportedly had the lowest baseline TCR diversity, below newly diagnosed patients, who were below healthy donors.

The sample comprised CD8+ T cells from blood. This sequence originates from a human donor with classical Hodgkin lymphoma.

The DNA of the CDR3 is TGCGCCAGCGGCCAAGTTGGCAGGGGGCTTCAGCCCCAGCATTTT. Amino acid sequence: CASGQVGRGLQPQHF. This rearrangement joins TRBV4-1 to TRBJ1-5; 8 bases agree with TRBD1. The CDR3 runs to 15 residues. CDR1 and CDR2 from the germline V gene are MGHRA and YSYEKL.